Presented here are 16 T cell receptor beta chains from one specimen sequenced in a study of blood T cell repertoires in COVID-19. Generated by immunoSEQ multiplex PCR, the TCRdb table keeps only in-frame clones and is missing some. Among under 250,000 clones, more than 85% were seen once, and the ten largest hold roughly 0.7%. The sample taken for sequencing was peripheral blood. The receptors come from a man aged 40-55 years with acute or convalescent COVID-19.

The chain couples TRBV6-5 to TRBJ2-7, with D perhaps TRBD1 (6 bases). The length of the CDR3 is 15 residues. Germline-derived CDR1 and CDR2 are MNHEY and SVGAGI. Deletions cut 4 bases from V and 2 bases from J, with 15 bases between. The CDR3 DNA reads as TGTGCCAGCAGTTCGTCCGGGACAAGTGCCTACGAGCAGTACTTC. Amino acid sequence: CASSSSGTSAYEQYF.

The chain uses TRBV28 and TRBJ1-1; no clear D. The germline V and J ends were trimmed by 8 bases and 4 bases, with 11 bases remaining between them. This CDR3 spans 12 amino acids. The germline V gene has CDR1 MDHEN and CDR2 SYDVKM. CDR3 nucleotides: TGTGCCAGCCGAGAGTCAAGCACTGAAGCTTTCTTT. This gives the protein CASRESSTEAFF.

As DNA, the CDR3 is TGTGCCAGCAGTTTACTCCCTAATAATGAGCAGTTCTTC. It yields the protein CASSLLPNNEQFF. The chain recombines TRBV27 with TRBJ2-1; D remains ambiguous. Trimming took 2 bases from V and 7 from J, leaving 9 bases between them. CDR3 length equals 13 residues. Germline assignment: CDR1 MNHEY and CDR2 SMNVEV (reference sequence).

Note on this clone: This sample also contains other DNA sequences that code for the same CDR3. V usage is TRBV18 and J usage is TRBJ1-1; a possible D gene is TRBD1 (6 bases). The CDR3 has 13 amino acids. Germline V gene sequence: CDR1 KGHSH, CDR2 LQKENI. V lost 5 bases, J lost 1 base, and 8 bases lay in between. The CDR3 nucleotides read TGTGCCAGCTCAGAGGGACAGAACACTGAAGCTTTCTTT. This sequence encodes CASSEGQNTEAFF.

The CDR3 DNA reads as TGTGCCAGCAGCCAACCCGGCAGGGGTGAGACCCAGTACTTC. Amino acids: CASSQPGRGETQYF. The chain combines TRBV3-1 (or the pseudogene TRBV3-2) with TRBJ2-5, with D possibly TRBD1 on 6 matching bases. Trimming left V 2 bases short and J 5 bases short, with 12 bases between. The germline gives CDR1 LGHDT, CDR2 YNNKEL (reference sequence). This CDR3 is built from 14 residues.

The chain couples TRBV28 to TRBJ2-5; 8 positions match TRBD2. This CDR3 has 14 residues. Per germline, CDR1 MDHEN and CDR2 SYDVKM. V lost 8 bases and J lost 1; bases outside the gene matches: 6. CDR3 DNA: TGTGCCAGCCTCCCGGGGACTAGCCAAGAGACCCAGTACTTC. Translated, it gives CASLPGTSQETQYF.

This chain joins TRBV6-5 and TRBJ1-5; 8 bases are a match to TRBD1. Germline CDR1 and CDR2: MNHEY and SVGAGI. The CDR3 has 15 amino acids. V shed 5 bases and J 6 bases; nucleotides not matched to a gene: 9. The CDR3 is CASSPDRALSQPQHF. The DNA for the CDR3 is TGTGCCAGCAGTCCGGACAGGGCCTTGAGTCAGCCCCAGCATTTT.

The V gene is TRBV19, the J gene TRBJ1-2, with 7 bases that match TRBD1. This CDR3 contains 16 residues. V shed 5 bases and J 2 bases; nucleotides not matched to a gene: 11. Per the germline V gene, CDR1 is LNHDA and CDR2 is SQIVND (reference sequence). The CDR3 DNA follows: TGTGCCAGTAGTGCTCGTCCGGGACAGAGCAACTATGGCTACACCTTC. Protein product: CASSARPGQSNYGYTF.

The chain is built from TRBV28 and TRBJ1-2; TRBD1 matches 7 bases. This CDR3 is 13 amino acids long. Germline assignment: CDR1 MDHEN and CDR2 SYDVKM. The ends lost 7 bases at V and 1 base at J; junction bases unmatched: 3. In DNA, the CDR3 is TGTGCCAGCACTGGGACAGATAACTATGGCTACACCTTC. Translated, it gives CASTGTDNYGYTF.

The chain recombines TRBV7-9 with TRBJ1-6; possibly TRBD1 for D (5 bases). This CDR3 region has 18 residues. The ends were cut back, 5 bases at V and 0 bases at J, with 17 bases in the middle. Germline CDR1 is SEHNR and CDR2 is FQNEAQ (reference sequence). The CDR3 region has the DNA TGTGCCAGCAGCCGGGATCCCGGGGGGTCCTCCTATAATTCACCCCTCCACTTT. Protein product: CASSRDPGGSSYNSPLHF.

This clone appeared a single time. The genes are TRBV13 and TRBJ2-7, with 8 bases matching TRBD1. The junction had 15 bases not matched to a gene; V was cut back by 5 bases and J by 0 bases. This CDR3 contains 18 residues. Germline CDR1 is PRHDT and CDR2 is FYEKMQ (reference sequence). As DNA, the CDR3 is TGTGCCAGCAGCCTTCGGACAGGGCAGACTGCGAGCTCCTACGAGCAGTACTTC. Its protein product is CASSLRTGQTASSYEQYF. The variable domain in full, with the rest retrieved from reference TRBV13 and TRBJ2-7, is AAGVIQSPRHLIKEKRETATLKCYPIPRHDTVYWYQQGPGQDPQFLISFYEKMQSDKGSIPDRFSAQQFSDYHSELNMSSLELGDSALYFCASSLRTGQTASSYEQYFGPGTRLTVT.

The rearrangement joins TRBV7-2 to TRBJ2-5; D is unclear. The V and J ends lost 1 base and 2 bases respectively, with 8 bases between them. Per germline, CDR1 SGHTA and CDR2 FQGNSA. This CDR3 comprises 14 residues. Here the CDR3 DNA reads TGTGCCAGCAGCTTAGTCCCAGCGCAAGAGACCCAGTACTTC. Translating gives CASSLVPAQETQYF.

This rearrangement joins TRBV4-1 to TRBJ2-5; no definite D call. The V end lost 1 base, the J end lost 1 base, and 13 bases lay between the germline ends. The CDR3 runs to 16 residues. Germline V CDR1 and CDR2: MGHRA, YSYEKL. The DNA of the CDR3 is TGCGCCAGCAGCCAAGGCCCCCTTGCGTTCCAAGAGACCCAGTACTTC. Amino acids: CASSQGPLAFQETQYF.

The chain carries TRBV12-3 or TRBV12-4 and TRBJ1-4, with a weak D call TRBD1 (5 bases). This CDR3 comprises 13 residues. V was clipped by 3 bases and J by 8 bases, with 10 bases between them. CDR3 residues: CASSFNQGEKLFF. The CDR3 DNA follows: TGTGCCAGCAGTTTTAACCAGGGAGAAAAACTGTTTTTT.

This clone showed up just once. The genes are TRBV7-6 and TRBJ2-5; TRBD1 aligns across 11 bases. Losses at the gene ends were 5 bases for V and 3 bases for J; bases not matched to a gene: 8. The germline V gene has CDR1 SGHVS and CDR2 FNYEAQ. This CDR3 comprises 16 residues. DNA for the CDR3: TGTGCCAGCAGCCCCTTTCAGGGACAGGGGGAAGAGACCCAGTACTTC. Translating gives CASSPFQGQGEETQYF. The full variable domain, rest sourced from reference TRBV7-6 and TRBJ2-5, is GAGVSQSPRYKVTKRGQDVALRCDPISGHVSLYWYRQALGQGPEFLTYFNYEAQQDKSGLPNDRFSAERPEGSISTLTIQRTEQRDSAMYRCASSPFQGQGEETQYFGPGTRLLVL.

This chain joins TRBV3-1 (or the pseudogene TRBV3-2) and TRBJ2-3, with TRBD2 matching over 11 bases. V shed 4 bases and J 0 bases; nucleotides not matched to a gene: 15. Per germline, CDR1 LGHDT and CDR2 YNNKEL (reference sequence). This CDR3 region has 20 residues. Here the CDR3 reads CASSPSTSGARLFSTDTQYF. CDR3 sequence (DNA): TGTGCCAGCAGCCCCTCGACTAGCGGGGCTCGTTTGTTTAGCACAGATACGCAGTATTTT.